The 25 T cell receptor beta chains below all came from one sample that was sequenced in a study of vaccination and CD4 T cells after COVID-19. Described treatment: approximately 9-day PBMC culture with coronavirus spike peptide pools or control peptides (ViraFEST assay). Once obtained from cultured CD4+ T cells, the DNA was sequenced using the Oncomine TCR Beta short-read assay. TCRdb reprocessed the PCR reads with MiXCR, giving one entry per CDR3 protein. Of about 10,000 distinct CDR3 sequences in the sample, less than 75% are singletons; the top ten hold approximately 23%. These receptors lack a known antigen. The sequenced sample was CD4+ T cells from blood, cultured in vitro. These receptors all stem from a human donor who had recovered from COVID-19.

About this clonotype itself: The junction departs from germline at one end; a sequencing error may be responsible. The chain links TRBV7-7 to TRBJ2-6; D gene unclear. CDR3 length: 13 residues. Germline CDR1 reads SSHAT; CDR2 reads FNYEAQ (reference sequence). This CDR3 reads CASSDPGANVLTF. The CDR3 DNA follows: TGTGCTAGCAGCGACCCTGGGGCCAACGTCCTGACTTTC.

The V call is TRBV6-1, the J call TRBJ2-4, with 9 bases matching TRBD1. Germline V lookup: CDR1 MNHNS, CDR2 SASEGT. The CDR3 spans 18 residues. After removal of 6 bases from V and 0 bases from J, the junction contained 12 bases not matched to a gene. In DNA form, the CDR3 reads TGTGCCAGCAGACACCGGGACAGGGATACCGTAGCCAAAAACATTCAGTACTTC. It yields the protein CASRHRDRDTVAKNIQYF.

The chain is built from TRBV7-2 and TRBJ2-7, with D unresolved. The germline V gene encodes CDR1 SGHTA and CDR2 FQGNSA. V was cut by 5 bases and J by 0 bases, with 5 bases left in between. CDR3 length: 12 amino acids. The CDR3 reads CASSAYSYEQYF. The CDR3 nucleotides are TGTGCCAGCAGCGCCTACTCCTACGAGCAGTACTTC.

This clonotype was seen a handful of times. This chain connects TRBV15 to TRBJ1-1; 7 bases fit TRBD1. The CDR3 loop spans 15 amino acids. J was trimmed by 6 bases and V by 0 bases; bases with no gene match: 7. Germline V gene lookup returns CDR1 LNHNV and CDR2 YYDKDF (reference sequence). The CDR3 reads CATSRDPGGRSEAFF. The CDR3 DNA reads TGTGCCACCAGCAGAGATCCAGGGGGGAGGTCTGAAGCTTTCTTT.

This chain links TRBV27 with TRBJ1-2; D is ambiguous. CDR3 length: 15 amino acids. The V end was cut by 3 bases, the J end by 3 bases, with 14 bases between. In germline, CDR1 is MNHEY, CDR2 SMNVEV (reference sequence). CDR3 protein: CASSFLGSRDYGYTF. The CDR3 DNA sequence: TGTGCCAGCAGTTTTCTCGGGAGTAGGGACTATGGCTACACCTTC.

This clonotype is labeled as large. The rearrangement joins TRBV2 to TRBJ2-5; TRBD1 is a possible D gene (6 bases). Per germline, CDR1 SNHLY and CDR2 FYNNEI. The CDR3 spans 14 residues. The germline V and J ends were trimmed by 6 bases and 2 bases, with 13 bases remaining between them. CDR3 region: CASRNRDRQETQYF. CDR3 nucleotides: TGTGCCAGCAGAAACAGGGACCGGCAAGAGACCCAGTACTTC.

This clonotype was counted a few times. This rearrangement joins TRBV20-1 to TRBJ1-1, with D possibly matching TRBD1 (6 bases). Per germline, CDR1 DFQATT and CDR2 SNEGSKA (reference sequence). Deletions cut 1 base from V and 0 bases from J, with 15 bases between. The CDR3 sequence is 16 residues long. CDR3 loop: CSARVHRALLNTEAFF. DNA for the CDR3: TGCAGTGCTAGAGTACACAGGGCCCTCCTGAACACTGAAGCTTTCTTT.

V usage is TRBV2 and J usage is TRBJ2-6, with 7 positions matching TRBD1. This CDR3 spans 15 amino acids. V shed 4 bases, J shed 2 bases, and the junction held 2 bases outside the gene matches. Per the germline V gene, CDR1 is SNHLY and CDR2 is FYNNEI. Written as DNA, the CDR3 is TGTGCCAGCAGTGGTGACAGGGCTGGGGCCAACGTCCTGACTTTC. Protein: CASSGDRAGANVLTF. Combining the CDR3 with reference TRBV2 and TRBJ2-6 gives the whole variable domain EPEVTQTPSHQVTQMGQEVILRCVPISNHLYFYWYRQILGQKVEFLVSFYNNEISEKSEIFDDQFSVERPDGSNFTLKIRSTKLEDSAMYFCASSGDRAGANVLTFGAGSRLTVL.

V and J are TRBV10-3 and TRBJ1-5; TRBD1 agrees at 8 bases. V shed 7 bases, J shed 6 bases, and the junction held 5 bases outside the gene matches. Germline assignment: CDR1 ENHRY and CDR2 SYGVKD. CDR3 size: 13 residues. For the CDR3, the DNA is TGTGCCATCACGACAGGGGCTGGTCAGCCCCAGCATTTT. Protein product: CAITTGAGQPQHF.

The V call is TRBV28, the J call TRBJ2-5; 8 nucleotides line up with TRBD2. V was pared by 5 bases and J by 1 base, with 9 bases of the junction left unmatched. The CDR3 length is 16 residues. The germline CDR1 and CDR2 sequences are MDHEN and SYDVKM. The DNA for the CDR3 is TGTGCCAGCAGTCCGTCGGGGGCGGGGGGCCAAGAGACCCAGTACTTC. It specifies CASSPSGAGGQETQYF.

This chain joins TRBV6-5 and TRBJ2-7, with TRBD2 matching over 10 bases. This CDR3 comprises 13 residues. The V gene's germline CDR1 is MNHEY and CDR2 SVGAGI. Germline trimming cut 2 bases from V and 6 bases from J; bases unmatched to any gene: 1. CDR3 in amino acids: CASSYVAGGEQYF. The CDR3 region has the DNA TGTGCCAGCAGTTACGTAGCGGGAGGCGAGCAGTACTTC.

The chain has TRBV5-4 and TRBJ1-2; no firm D call. V was trimmed by 0 bases and J by 1 base, leaving 4 bases between them. Germline-derived CDR1 and CDR2 are SGHNT and YYREEE (reference sequence). The CDR3 loop spans 13 amino acids. CDR3 in DNA: TGTGCCAGCAGCTTGGACGGTAACTATGGCTACACCTTC. It is translated as CASSLDGNYGYTF. The full variable domain, with the rest looked up from reference TRBV5-4 and TRBJ1-2, is ETGVTQSPTHLIKTRGQQVTLRCSSQSGHNTVSWYQQALGQGPQFIFQYYREEENGRGNFPPRFSGLQFPNYSSELNVNALELDDSALYLCASSLDGNYGYTFGSGTRLTVV.

This clonotype was seen more than once but under ten times. The chain uses TRBV20-1 and TRBJ2-3, with no clear D. V lost 3 bases to trimming and J lost 6 bases, with 13 bases between them. This CDR3 has 13 amino acids. The germline gives CDR1 DFQATT, CDR2 SNEGSKA (reference sequence). CDR3 DNA sequence: TGCAGTGCTAGGGCCCCGATGGGCGATACGCAGTATTTT. Amino acid sequence: CSARAPMGDTQYF.

This clonotype came up a few times. The genes are TRBV5-1 and TRBJ1-2; TRBD1 matches at 8 bases. The ends lost 1 base at V and 7 bases at J; junction bases unmatched: 9. This CDR3 spans 15 amino acids. Looked up from germline, CDR1 is SGHRS and CDR2 is YFSETQ. The CDR3 DNA reads as TGCGCCAGCAGCTTGTATGCCGACAGGGGAATTGGCTACACCTTC. Translating gives CASSLYADRGIGYTF.

This clonotype appeared a few times. The rearrangement links TRBV6-1 to TRBJ1-2; perhaps TRBD1 as D (6 bases). The CDR3 consists of 16 residues. The V gene's germline CDR1 is MNHNS and CDR2 SASEGT. Trimming left V 6 bases short and J 4 bases short, with 21 bases between. The CDR3 nucleotides read TGTGCCAGCAGCCGCCGACAGGATTCGCCGATCTATGGCTACACCTTC. It specifies CASSRRQDSPIYGYTF.

This clonotype was seen a handful of times. The chain has TRBV7-2 and TRBJ2-3; 11 bases fit TRBD2. This CDR3 region has 14 residues. Germline CDR1 is SGHTA and CDR2 is FQGNSA. V lost 6 bases and J lost 6; bases outside the gene matches: 5. DNA of the CDR3: TGTGCCAGCAGTCTAGCGGGAGGTGGGGATACGCAGTATTTT. Its translation: CASSLAGGGDTQYF.

CDR3 protein: CASSLMGTGSNEQFF. CDR3 DNA sequence: TGTGCCAGTAGTCTTATGGGGACAGGGTCCAATGAGCAGTTCTTC. The V gene is TRBV19, the J gene TRBJ2-1; 9 bases align to TRBD1. Germline V gene lookup returns CDR1 LNHDA and CDR2 SQIVND (reference sequence). Trimming took 5 bases from V and 6 from J; bases not matched to a gene: 8. The CDR3 is made up of 15 amino acids.

The chain recombines TRBV7-2 with TRBJ2-2; no definite D call. V was trimmed by 5 bases and J by 1 base, leaving 5 bases between them. The CDR3 runs to 13 residues. Germline CDR1 SGHTA, CDR2 FQGNSA. CDR3 sequence: CASSRLNTGELFF. CDR3 in DNA: TGTGCCAGCAGCCGACTGAACACCGGGGAGCTGTTTTTT.

The V call is TRBV7-9, the J call TRBJ2-5; TRBD1 is a possible D gene (5 bases). V was cut by 4 bases and J by 7 bases, with 13 bases left in between. This CDR3 comprises 13 residues. Germline CDR1 SEHNR, CDR2 FQNEAQ (reference sequence). The CDR3 coding sequence is TGTGCCAGCAGCTCGCAAAACGACAGGACCCAGTACTTC. Translating it yields CASSSQNDRTQYF.

This rearrangement joins TRBV10-1 to TRBJ2-5; TRBD2 is a possible D gene (5 bases). The CDR3 extends over 13 amino acids. The V gene lost 7 bases and the J gene lost 4 bases, with 13 bases spanning the gap. CDR1 is WNHNN and CDR2 is SYGVQD in the germline V gene (reference sequence). The CDR3, as DNA: TGCGCCAGCACCAGGAATGAGGGAGAGACCCAGTACTTC. It codes for CASTRNEGETQYF.

The J gene is TRBJ1-2, the V gene TRBV25-1; no firm D call. The CDR3 has 16 residues. Trimming stripped 5 bases from V and 0 bases from J, with 16 bases between. CDR1 is MGHDK and CDR2 is SYGVNS in the germline V gene. The CDR3 protein is CASSRTMPIPNYGYTF. DNA for the CDR3: TGTGCCAGCAGTAGAACCATGCCCATACCTAACTATGGCTACACCTTC.

Here the CDR3 reads CASSYYPPGDYGYTF. In DNA, the CDR3 is TGTGCCAGCAGTTACTACCCTCCAGGGGACTATGGCTACACCTTC. This chain links TRBV6-5 with TRBJ1-2; possibly TRBD1 for D (6 bases). This CDR3 region has 15 residues. Germline assignment: CDR1 MNHEY and CDR2 SVGAGI. Trimming shortened V by 1 base and J by 3 bases, and 12 bases separated the two germline ends.

The genes are TRBV20-1 and TRBJ2-1; 7 bases align to TRBD2. J gave up 3 bases and V 5 bases, and 13 bases lay outside the gene matches. The CDR3 length is 16 residues. CDR1 and CDR2 (germline): DFQATT, SNEGSKA (reference sequence). The CDR3 DNA sequence: TGCAGTGCTGCGACGGGAGGCACGGGATTCTACAATGAGCAGTTCTTC. Translating it yields CSAATGGTGFYNEQFF.

In this sample, this clonotype turned up a few times. CDR3 nucleotide sequence: TGTGCCAGCAGCTCCTACACCGGGGAGCTGTTTTTT. It specifies CASSSYTGELFF. The rearrangement uses TRBV7-3 and TRBJ2-2, with unresolved D. This CDR3 contains 12 residues. Trimming pared 4 bases from V and 3 bases from J, leaving 3 bases between. CDR1 and CDR2 (germline): SGHTA, FQGTGA.

V gene TRBV10-3 combines with J gene TRBJ2-1; D gene uncertain. The V gene's germline CDR1 is ENHRY and CDR2 SYGVKD. Trimming cost V 0 bases and J 8 bases, with 14 bases left between them. The CDR3 covers 15 residues. In nucleotides, the CDR3 is TGTGCCATCAGTGAGTCTCTCTCTCGATCGTATGAGCAGTTCTTC. It specifies CAISESLSRSYEQFF.